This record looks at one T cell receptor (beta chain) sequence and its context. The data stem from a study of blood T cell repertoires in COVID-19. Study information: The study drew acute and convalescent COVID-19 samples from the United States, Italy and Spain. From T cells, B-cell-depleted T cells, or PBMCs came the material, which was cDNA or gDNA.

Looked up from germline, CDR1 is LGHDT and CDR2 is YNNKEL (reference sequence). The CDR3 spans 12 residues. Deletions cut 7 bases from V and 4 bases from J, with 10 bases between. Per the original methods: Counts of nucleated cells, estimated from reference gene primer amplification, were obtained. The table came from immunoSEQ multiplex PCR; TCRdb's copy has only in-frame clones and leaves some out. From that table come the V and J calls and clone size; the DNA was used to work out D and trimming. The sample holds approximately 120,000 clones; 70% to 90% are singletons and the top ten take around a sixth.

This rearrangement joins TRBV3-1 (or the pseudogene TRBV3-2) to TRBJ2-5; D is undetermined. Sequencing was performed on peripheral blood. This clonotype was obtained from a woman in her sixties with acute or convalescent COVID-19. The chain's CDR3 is CASTTFGETQYF. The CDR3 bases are TGTGCCAGCACCACTTTCGGAGAGACCCAGTACTTC.